These 8 T cell receptor beta chains were all obtained from the same sample, sequenced in a study of blood T cell repertoires in COVID-19. The method was immunoSEQ multiplex PCR; TCRdb's version includes in-frame clones alone and lacks a portion of them. The top ten hold just over 0.85% of the sample, which has some 400,000 clones, approximately 90% seen once. Material: PBMCs or T cells enriched from blood (not recorded which). These receptor sequences come from a woman aged 40 to 50 who had been exposed to COVID-19.

This clone was recorded only once. V is TRBV5-3 and J is TRBJ1-5; a possible D gene is TRBD1 (5 bases). TRBV5-3 is identified as an open reading frame with a role that is uncertain. CDR3 size: 14 residues. Trimming removed 7 bases at V and 1 base at J, with 12 bases between. The CDR3 region has the DNA TGTGCCAGACTGGAGGGGACGAGCAATCAGCCCCAGCATTTT. Its protein product is CARLEGTSNQPQHF.

The chain links TRBV20-1 to TRBJ1-2, with D unclear. CDR3 length: 11 amino acids. CDR1 and CDR2 from the germline V gene are DFQATT and SNEGSKA (reference sequence). Deletions cut 6 bases from V and 0 bases from J, with 5 bases between. CDR3 bases: TGCAGTGCAATTACTAACTATGGCTACACCTTC. This translates into CSAITNYGYTF.

CDR3 DNA sequence: TGTGCCAGCAGCCCATTGAGGGCCAGGGGTGGAGGAATGTACACTGAAGCTTTCTTT. Translating gives CASSPLRARGGGMYTEAFF. The chain combines TRBV9 with TRBJ1-1; D perhaps matches TRBD1 (6 bases). Germline CDR1 SGDLS, CDR2 YYNGEE. Trimming shortened V by 4 bases and J by 3 bases, and 28 bases separated the two germline ends. The CDR3 loop spans 19 amino acids. Using reference TRBV9 and TRBJ1-1 for the parts outside the CDR3, the full variable domain is DSGVTQTPKHLITATGQRVTLRCSPRSGDLSVYWYQQSLDQGLQFLIQYYNGEERAKGNILERFSAQQFPDLHSELNLSSLELGDSALYFCASSPLRARGGGMYTEAFFGQGTRLTVV.

V and J are TRBV19 and TRBJ2-2; D is uncertain. The V end lost 5 bases, the J end lost 1 base, and 5 bases lay between the germline ends. The CDR3 totals 13 residues. Germline CDR1 LNHDA, CDR2 SQIVND (reference sequence). The CDR3 spells CASSLLNTGELFF. The DNA of the CDR3 is TGTGCCAGTAGTCTCTTGAACACCGGGGAGCTGTTTTTT.

The chain combines TRBV19 with TRBJ2-3, with TRBD2 matching over 8 bases. Germline V gene sequence: CDR1 LNHDA, CDR2 SQIVND (reference sequence). This CDR3 has 15 amino acids. V gave up 5 bases and J gave up 6 bases; unmatched junction bases: 10. The CDR3 nucleotides are TGTGCCAGTAGTTCCCCCCCGGGAGGGGGTGATACGCAGTATTTT. Its translation is CASSSPPGGGDTQYF.

The V gene is TRBV3-1 (or the pseudogene TRBV3-2), the J gene TRBJ1-1; D is perhaps TRBD1 (6 bases). CDR1 is LGHDT, CDR2 YNNKEL, per germline (reference sequence). V lost 5 bases to trimming and J lost 5 bases, with 18 bases between them. This CDR3 contains 15 residues. The chain's CDR3 is CASSFVTGMGTEAFF. The CDR3 DNA is TGTGCCAGCAGCTTCGTTACAGGGATGGGGACTGAAGCTTTCTTT.

The chain joins TRBV25-1 to TRBJ1-2, with D possibly being TRBD1 (5 bases). This CDR3 spans 15 amino acids. Germline lookup yields CDR1 MGHDK and CDR2 SYGVNS. Deletions cut 1 base from V and 0 bases from J, with 9 bases between. The CDR3 sequence: CASSEWGGTNYGYTF. The CDR3 DNA is TGTGCCAGCAGTGAATGGGGGGGGACTAACTATGGCTACACCTTC.

This sequence joins TRBV24-1 and TRBJ1-2; D is undetermined. This CDR3 region has 15 residues. The germline V and J ends were trimmed by 11 bases and 4 bases, with 22 bases remaining between them. Germline V CDR1 and CDR2: KGHDR, SFDVKD. The CDR3: CANLPPWEDPYGYTF. The DNA for the CDR3 is TGTGCCAACCTCCCCCCTTGGGAGGACCCCTATGGCTACACCTTC.